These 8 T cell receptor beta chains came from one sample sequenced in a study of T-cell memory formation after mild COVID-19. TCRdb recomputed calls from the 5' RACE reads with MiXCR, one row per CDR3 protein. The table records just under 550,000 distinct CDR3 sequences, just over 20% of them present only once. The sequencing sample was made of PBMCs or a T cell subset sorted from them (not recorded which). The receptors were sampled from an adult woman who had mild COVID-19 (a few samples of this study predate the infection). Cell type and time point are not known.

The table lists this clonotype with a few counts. The CDR3 bases are TGTGCCAGCAGTTACAGGGACAGGCGCAACTATGGCTACACCTTC. Translated: CASSYRDRRNYGYTF. The V gene is TRBV6-5, the J gene TRBJ1-2, with 8 nucleotides matching TRBD1. The CDR3 sequence is 15 residues long. J was trimmed by 2 bases and V by 2 bases; bases with no gene match: 4. The germline V gene encodes CDR1 MNHEY and CDR2 SVGAGI.

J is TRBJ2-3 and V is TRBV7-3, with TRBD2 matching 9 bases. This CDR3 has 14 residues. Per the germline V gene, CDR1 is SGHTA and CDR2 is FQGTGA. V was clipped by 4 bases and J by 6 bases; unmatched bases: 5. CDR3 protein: CASSSGLAIDTQYF. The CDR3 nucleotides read TGTGCCAGCAGCTCAGGACTAGCGATTGATACGCAGTATTTT. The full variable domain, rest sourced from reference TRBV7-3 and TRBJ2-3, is GAGVSQTPSNKVTEKGKYVELRCDPISGHTALYWYRQSLGQGPEFLIYFQGTGAADDSGLPNDRFFAVRPEGSVSTLKIQRTERGDSAVYLCASSSGLAIDTQYFGPGTRLTVL.

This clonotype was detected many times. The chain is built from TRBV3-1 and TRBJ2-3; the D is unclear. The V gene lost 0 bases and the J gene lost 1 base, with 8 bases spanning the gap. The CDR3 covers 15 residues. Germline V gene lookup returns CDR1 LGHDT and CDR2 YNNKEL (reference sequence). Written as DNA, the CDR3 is TGTGCCAGCAGCCAAGATCAATCGCGCACAGATACGCAGTATTTT. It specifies CASSQDQSRTDTQYF.

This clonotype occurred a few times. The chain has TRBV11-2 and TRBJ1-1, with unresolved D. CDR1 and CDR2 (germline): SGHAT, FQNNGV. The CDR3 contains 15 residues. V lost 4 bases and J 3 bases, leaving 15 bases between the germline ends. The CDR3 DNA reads TGTGCCAGCAGCTCCTACCCCCGGTTCGACACTGAAGCTTTCTTT. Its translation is CASSSYPRFDTEAFF. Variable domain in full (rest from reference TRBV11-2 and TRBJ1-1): EAGVAQSPRYKIIEKRQSVAFWCNPISGHATLYWYQQILGQGPKLLIQFQNNGVVDDSQLPKDRFSAERLKGVDSTLKIQPAKLEDSAVYLCASSSYPRFDTEAFFGQGTRLTVV.

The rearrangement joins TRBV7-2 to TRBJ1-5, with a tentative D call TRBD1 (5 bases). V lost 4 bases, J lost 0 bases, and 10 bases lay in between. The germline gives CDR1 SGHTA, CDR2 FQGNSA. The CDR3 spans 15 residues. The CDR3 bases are TGTGCCAGCAGCTGGGGACGGAATAGCAATCAGCCCCAGCATTTT. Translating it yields CASSWGRNSNQPQHF.

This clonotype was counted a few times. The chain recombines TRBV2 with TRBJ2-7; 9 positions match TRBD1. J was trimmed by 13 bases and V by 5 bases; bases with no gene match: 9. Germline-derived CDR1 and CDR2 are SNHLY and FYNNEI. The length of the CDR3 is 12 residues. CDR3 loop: CASSSNPGQGYF. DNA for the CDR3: TGTGCCAGCAGTTCCAACCCGGGACAGGGCTACTTC.

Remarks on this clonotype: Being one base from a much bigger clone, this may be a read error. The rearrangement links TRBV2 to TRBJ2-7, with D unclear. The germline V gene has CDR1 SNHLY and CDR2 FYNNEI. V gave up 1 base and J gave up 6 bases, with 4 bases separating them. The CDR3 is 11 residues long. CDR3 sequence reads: CASSEGSEQYF. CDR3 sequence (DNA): TGTGCCAGCAGTGAAGGGAGCGAGCAGTACTTC.

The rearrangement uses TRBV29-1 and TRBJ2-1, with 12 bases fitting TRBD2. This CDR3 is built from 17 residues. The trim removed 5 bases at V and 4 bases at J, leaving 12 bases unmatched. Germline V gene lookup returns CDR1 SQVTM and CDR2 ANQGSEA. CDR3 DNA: TGCAGCGTTTGGGGCCTAGCGGGAGGGCTTGGGTACAATGAGCAGTTCTTC. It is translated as CSVWGLAGGLGYNEQFF.